This T cell receptor beta chain derives from a study of a mutant IDH1 vaccine in newly diagnosed glioma (dated by TCRdb to 2020 to 2023). In the study overall: Eight vaccinations were administered to patients in weeks 1, 3, 5, 7, 11, 15, 19 and 23, corresponding to visits V03 through V10. For exploratory analyses, longitudinal TCRB deep sequencing was carried out in about 25 treated patients wherever samples were available. Before enrollment, most patients had been given radiochemotherapy with temozolomide as standard therapy, while the rest had received either radiotherapy alone or temozolomide alone. Of the approximately 35 treated patients, around 62% were male and around 40% were female, and a mean age of around 40 years was recorded. Vaccination started 4-6 weeks after radiotherapy alone, or was given together with temozolomide cycles in the groups whose treatment included chemotherapy. Peripheral blood samples were drawn at six visits, namely V03 (baseline), V05, V07, V10, V12 and V13. Study-wide conclusions, independent of this receptor: According to the authors, sample limitations meant that analyses of patient blood samples could not be reproduced. PBMC samples for TCRB deep sequencing were selected based on availability. Immune responses induced by the vaccine were seen in roughly 92% of patients across multiple MHC alleles. Pseudoprogression appeared unrelated to alterations in the top peripheral T cell clonotypes detected by TCRB sequencing.

The time point tag for this specimen amounts to: week 5, during vaccination. Each vaccine dose was 300 ug of a 20-mer mutant IDH1 peptide in Montanide, given subcutaneously with topical imiquimod. All donors had newly diagnosed IDH1-mutant astrocytomas of WHO grade 3 or 4 that showed loss of nuclear ATRX. The samples were drawn from NOA16, a multicentre, single-arm, open-label phase I trial in Germany that tested a mutant IDH1 peptide vaccine in humans for the first time. Genomic DNA for TCRB sequencing was isolated from EDTA blood with the DNeasy Blood and Tissue Kit. As for this clone: Its antigen is not yet known. Per-nucleotide qualities are absent, and no much larger clonotype sits a single base away.

The receptor library was made with the immunoSEQ multiplex PCR assay. Rearranged TCR beta chain sequences were amplified with the hsTCRB Kit following the manufacturer's protocol. TCRB libraries were sequenced on an Illumina MiSeq. Turning to the authors' computational methods: The proprietary platform of the kit vendor was used for demultiplexing, trimming and gene mapping. What TCRdb holds here is the immuneACCESS table cut down to in-frame rearrangements. Part of the clones is not present; checked against another copy, under half of the missing clones reflect an unresolved V gene, and the others are unexplained. That table gives V, J and clone size, and the DNA gave D and trimming. The sample table shows approximately 32,000 clones, and 45% to 70% are seen once. The ten largest account for about 11% of the sample. The CDR3 spans 16 residues, from the cysteine through the phenylalanine. Only CDR3 DNA remains: 48 bases, in frame from the first base. Trimming leaves V shorter by 4 bases and J shorter by 7 bases, with the junction holding 14 bases beyond the gene matches. CDR1 SGDLS and CDR2 YYNGEE are derived from the germline V gene.

The receptor was isolated from a woman in her late teens or twenties with glioma. Sequenced material: PBMCs, taken from a glioma patient whose treatment included an IDH1 peptide vaccine. The rearrangement combines TRBV9 with TRBJ2-1; 7 nucleotides in the junction match TRBD2. Here is the DNA: TGTGCCAGCAGCTCTCCCCCGGGGGAGGGCCGGAATGAGCAGTTCTTC. Its product reads: CASSSPPGEGRNEQFF. Reference TRBV9 and TRBJ2-1 genes cover what lies past the CDR3, so the full variable domain is DSGVTQTPKHLITATGQRVTLRCSPRSGDLSVYWYQQSLDQGLQFLIQYYNGEERAKGNILERFSAQQFPDLHSELNLSSLELGDSALYFCASSSPPGEGRNEQFFGPGTRLTVL.